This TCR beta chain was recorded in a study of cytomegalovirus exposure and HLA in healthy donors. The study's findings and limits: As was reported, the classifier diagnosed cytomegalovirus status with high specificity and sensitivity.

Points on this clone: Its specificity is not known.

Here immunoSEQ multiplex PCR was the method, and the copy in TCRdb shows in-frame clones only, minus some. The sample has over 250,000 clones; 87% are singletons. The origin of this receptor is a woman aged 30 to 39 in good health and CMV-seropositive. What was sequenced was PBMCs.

This CDR3 is CAISRRELDTQYF. The CDR3 DNA follows: TGTGCCATCTCGCGCCGGGAGTTAGATACGCAGTATTTT. The rearrangement joins TRBV10-3 to TRBJ2-3, with D perhaps matching TRBD2 (6 bases). V was trimmed by 8 bases and J by 5 bases, leaving 14 bases between them. Germline CDR1 and CDR2: ENHRY and SYGVKD. The CDR3 extends over 13 amino acids.